This TCR beta chain was found in a study of shared clonotypes between healthy human individuals. Turning to the study itself: Aged 18 to 49, the donors were a couple of women and three men.

Germline V gives CDR1 MDHEN, CDR2 SYDVKM. The CDR3 has 13 amino acids. Assay: immunoSEQ multiplex PCR; the TCRdb copy retains only in-frame clones and omits some. The sample lists under 650,000 clones; around 96% were seen once. This sequence joins TRBV28 and TRBJ2-5; D may be TRBD2 (5 bases). Matching the DNA end better, TRBJ2-7 makes the J call doubtful. The receptor was derived from a woman aged 25 to 45 in good health. Sequenced sample: naive CD4+ T cells sorted from blood. Subset given: CD45RA+ positively selected. CDR3 region: CASSFVARYEQYF. As DNA, the CDR3 is TGTGCCAGCAGTTTTGTAGCGCGCTACGAGCAGTACTTC.